This passage covers 23 T cell receptor beta chains from one sample sequenced in a study of identical twins. Each CDR3 protein is one row after TCRdb ran MiXCR on the 5' RACE reads. The table includes 300,000 to 400,000 distinct CDR3 sequences, 9% detected once. Sequencing was performed on naive T cells sorted from blood. The receptors here all came from a woman aged 45-65 years in good health.

The V and J genes are TRBV15 and TRBJ2-1; D is possibly TRBD1 or TRBD2 (7 bases each). Trimming took 6 bases from V and 4 from J, leaving 22 bases between them. The CDR3 consists of 17 residues. The germline gives CDR1 LNHNV, CDR2 YYDKDF (reference sequence). In DNA, the CDR3 is TGTGCCACCAGGACGGGGGGACAGACCGGCCTTTACAATGAGCAGTTCTTC. This sequence encodes CATRTGGQTGLYNEQFF.

This clonotype has a handful of counts. The chain has TRBV24-1 and TRBJ2-7; D is undetermined. V dropped 5 bases and J dropped 0 bases, with 7 bases sitting between them. Germline V gene data show CDR1 as KGHDR and CDR2 as SFDVKD. This CDR3 is 13 amino acids long. CDR3 residues: CATSGTDSYEQYV. The CDR3 DNA reads TGTGCCACCAGTGGGACCGACTCCTACGAGCAGTACGTC.

This clonotype was counted ten times or more. The V call is TRBV25-1, the J call TRBJ1-1; tentatively, D is TRBD1 (6 bases). This CDR3 is 11 amino acids long. Deletions cut 2 bases from V and 11 bases from J, with 9 bases between. Germline V gene lookup returns CDR1 MGHDK and CDR2 SYGVNS. The CDR3: CASSERGAAFF. The CDR3 bases are TGTGCCAGCAGTGAACGGGGGGCGGCTTTCTTT.

This clonotype was counted a few times. The chain couples TRBV12-3 or TRBV12-4 to TRBJ2-7; 8 positions agree with TRBD2. The CDR3 consists of 14 residues. V shed 7 bases, J shed 6 bases, and the junction held 11 bases outside the gene matches. The CDR3 sequence is CASNLAGTTGEQYF. The CDR3 DNA sequence: TGTGCCAGCAACTTAGCGGGGACTACGGGCGAGCAGTACTTC.

This clonotype was found a few times. This chain connects TRBV29-1 to TRBJ2-5, with 7 bases fitting TRBD2. V dropped 4 bases and J dropped 2; count of bases not matched to a gene: 13. The germline CDR1 and CDR2 sequences are SQVTM and ANQGSEA. The CDR3 contains 16 residues. CDR3 in DNA: TGCAGCGTTGGATCGGGGCTAGCGGTTATACAAGAGACCCAGTACTTC. Its protein product is CSVGSGLAVIQETQYF.

Only a few counts were recorded for this clonotype. J is TRBJ2-1 and V is TRBV27; 7 nucleotides align to TRBD1. CDR3 length equals 12 residues. After removal of 8 bases from V and 6 bases from J, the junction contained 4 bases not matched to a gene. CDR1 and CDR2 from the germline V gene are MNHEY and SMNVEV (reference sequence). The CDR3 is CASRDSVNEQFF. CDR3 DNA: TGTGCCAGCCGGGACAGCGTCAATGAGCAGTTCTTC.

This chain joins TRBV7-8 and TRBJ1-3, with D perhaps matching TRBD1 (6 bases). Looked up from germline, CDR1 is SGHVS and CDR2 is FQNEAQ. Between the trimmed V and J ends, which lost 2 bases and 4 bases, there was a span of 12 bases. The CDR3 extends over 15 amino acids. In DNA form, the CDR3 reads TGTGCCAGCAGCTTACTGTCAGGGGCGGGAAACACCATATATTTT. Translation: CASSLLSGAGNTIYF. The whole variable domain, remainder taken from reference TRBV7-8 and TRBJ1-3, is GAGVSQSPRYKVAKRGQDVALRCDPISGHVSLFWYQQALGQGPEFLTYFQNEAQLDKSGLPSDRFFAERPEGSVSTLKIQRTQQEDSAVYLCASSLLSGAGNTIYFGEGSWLTVV.

This clonotype was found many times. The chain employs TRBV29-1 and TRBJ2-4, with TRBD1 as a possible D gene (6 bases). Germline assignment: CDR1 SQVTM and CDR2 ANQGSEA. V lost 4 bases and J 8 bases, leaving 18 bases between the germline ends. The CDR3 is 14 residues long. CDR3 sequence: CSVGHRVEEDIQYF. DNA of the CDR3: TGCAGCGTTGGACACAGGGTTGAGGAGGACATTCAGTACTTC.

This clonotype was observed a few times. The CDR3 is CASSPRGLQGPVWTQYF. The CDR3 DNA follows: TGCGCCAGCAGCCCCCGGGGCCTACAGGGACCCGTTTGGACCCAGTACTTC. The V gene is TRBV4-1, the J gene TRBJ2-5; possibly TRBD1 for D (6 bases). This CDR3 has 17 residues. CDR1 is MGHRA, CDR2 YSYEKL, per germline. V lost 4 bases, J lost 7 bases, and 25 bases lay in between.

In its sample, this clonotype was seen a few times. V is TRBV5-1 and J is TRBJ2-5; D may be TRBD1 (5 bases). The V end lost 0 bases, the J end lost 5 bases, and 17 bases lay between the germline ends. This CDR3 has 16 residues. The V gene's germline CDR1 is SGHRS and CDR2 YFSETQ. Here the CDR3 DNA reads TGCGCCAGCAGCTTGGAGGGGTCGTCCGCAGGGGAGACCCAGTACTTC. This translates into CASSLEGSSAGETQYF. Supplemented by reference TRBV5-1 and TRBJ2-5, the full variable domain reads KAGVTQTPRYLIKTRGQQVTLSCSPISGHRSVSWYQQTPGQGLQFLFEYFSETQRNKGNFPGRFSGRQFSNSRSEMNVSTLELGDSALYLCASSLEGSSAGETQYFGPGTRLLVL.

This chain joins TRBV3-1 and TRBJ1-1, with a tentative D call TRBD1 (5 bases). CDR1 is LGHDT, CDR2 YNNKEL, per germline (reference sequence). The V and J ends lost 3 bases and 4 bases respectively, with 15 bases between them. This CDR3 has 15 residues. For the CDR3, the DNA is TGTGCCAGCAGCCAGGGGGAACTGCGGCGCACTGAAGCTTTCTTT. It translates to CASSQGELRRTEAFF. The variable domain in full, completed from reference TRBV3-1 and TRBJ1-1, reads DTAVSQTPKYLVTQMGNDKSIKCEQNLGHDTMYWYKQDSKKFLKIMFSYNNKELIINETVPNRFSPKSPDKAHLNLHINSLELGDSAVYFCASSQGELRRTEAFFGQGTRLTVV.

This CDR3 is CASSYEFGSGNTIYF. The CDR3 nucleotides are TGTGCCAGCAGTTACGAGTTCGGCTCTGGAAACACCATATATTTT. The chain carries TRBV6-5 and TRBJ1-3, with no clear D. CDR1 is MNHEY, CDR2 SVGAGI, per germline. This CDR3 has 15 amino acids. V lost 2 bases and J 0 bases, leaving 8 bases between the germline ends.

This clonotype was observed many times. The chain is built from TRBV20-1 and TRBJ2-7; 9 nucleotides agree with TRBD1. This CDR3 has 14 residues. The germline gives CDR1 DFQATT, CDR2 SNEGSKA (reference sequence). With 4 bases clipped from V and 0 bases from J, the junction kept 4 bases outside the gene matches. The CDR3 is CSAKSGQGSYEQYV. Written as DNA, the CDR3 is TGCAGTGCTAAGTCGGGACAGGGCTCCTACGAGCAGTACGTC.

This clonotype was observed a handful of times. V gene TRBV7-9 combines with J gene TRBJ1-3; no reliable D call. This CDR3 region has 16 residues. Germline loops: CDR1 SEHNR, CDR2 FQNEAQ (reference sequence). V shed 0 bases and J shed 0 bases, with 9 bases lying between them. CDR3 loop: CASSLALKSSGNTIYF. CDR3 nucleotides: TGTGCCAGCAGCTTAGCGCTTAAGAGCTCTGGAAACACCATATATTTT.

This clonotype showed up just a few times. The rearrangement uses TRBV5-1 and TRBJ2-1, with 9 bases lining up with TRBD1. The CDR3 sequence is 15 residues long. Looked up from germline, CDR1 is SGHRS and CDR2 is YFSETQ. Trimming cost V 0 bases and J 6 bases; bases outside gene matches: 4. The CDR3 sequence is CASSLEGTGFNEQFF. As DNA, the CDR3 is TGCGCCAGCAGCTTGGAAGGGACAGGGTTCAATGAGCAGTTCTTC. Full variable domain (outside the CDR3, taken from reference TRBV5-1 and TRBJ2-1): KAGVTQTPRYLIKTRGQQVTLSCSPISGHRSVSWYQQTPGQGLQFLFEYFSETQRNKGNFPGRFSGRQFSNSRSEMNVSTLELGDSALYLCASSLEGTGFNEQFFGPGTRLTVL.

The chain has TRBV12-3 or TRBV12-4 and TRBJ2-7; 9 bases are shared with TRBD1. The CDR3 consists of 14 residues. J gave up 2 bases and V 5 bases, and 4 bases lay outside the gene matches. Here the CDR3 reads CASSPTGGTYEQYV. In DNA, the CDR3 is TGTGCCAGCAGTCCGACAGGGGGGACCTACGAGCAGTACGTC.

There are many counts of this clonotype. DNA of the CDR3: TGTGCCAGCAGCCGTGAGGTGTTTGGCTACACCTTC. Its translation is CASSREVFGYTF. The rearrangement joins TRBV11-2 to TRBJ1-2, with D unresolved. The CDR3 runs to 12 residues. Germline V gene data show CDR1 as SGHAT and CDR2 as FQNNGV. V was shortened by 5 bases and J by 7 bases, with 11 bases between the two germline ends.

This clonotype was counted a few times. The gene calls are TRBV11-2 and TRBJ2-1, with 15 bases that match TRBD2. Germline V lookup: CDR1 SGHAT, CDR2 FQNNGV. The CDR3 contains 14 residues. With V trimmed by 6 bases and J by 11 bases, 5 bases remained unmatched. CDR3 residues: CASSLGLAGGQQFF. The CDR3 DNA sequence: TGTGCCAGCAGTCTGGGACTAGCGGGAGGCCAGCAGTTCTTC.

The V and J genes are TRBV9 and TRBJ2-5, with 9 positions matching TRBD2. Germline loops: CDR1 SGDLS, CDR2 YYNGEE. The CDR3 contains 16 residues. J was trimmed by 2 bases and V by 2 bases; bases with no gene match: 7. In DNA, the CDR3 is TGTGCCAGCAGCGTCGGGACTAGCCACATTCAAGAGACCCAGTACTTC. As protein: CASSVGTSHIQETQYF. Drawing the rest from reference TRBV9 and TRBJ2-5, the complete variable domain is DSGVTQTPKHLITATGQRVTLRCSPRSGDLSVYWYQQSLDQGLQFLIQYYNGEERAKGNILERFSAQQFPDLHSELNLSSLELGDSALYFCASSVGTSHIQETQYFGPGTRLLVL.

There are many counts of this clonotype. The chain recombines TRBV24-1 with TRBJ1-2; tentatively, D is TRBD1 (5 bases). Germline CDR1 reads KGHDR; CDR2 reads SFDVKD. Between the trimmed V and J ends, which lost 4 bases and 2 bases, there was a span of 13 bases. The CDR3 is 15 residues long. CDR3 region: CATSEPGRKNYGYTF. Here the CDR3 DNA reads TGTGCCACCAGTGAACCGGGACGGAAGAACTATGGCTACACCTTC.

This clonotype was detected ten times or more. The J gene is TRBJ2-2, the V gene TRBV18; D gene unclear. The CDR3 contains 12 residues. The V end lost 1 base, the J end lost 6 bases, and 3 bases lay between the germline ends. CDR1 KGHSH and CDR2 LQKENI come from the germline V gene. The CDR3 nucleotides are TGTGCCAGCTCACCACTCCCCGGGGAGCTGTTTTTT. Translating it yields CASSPLPGELFF.

This clonotype was found many times. The V gene is TRBV5-1, the J gene TRBJ2-5; D gene unclear. The CDR3 is made up of 17 amino acids. Trimming stripped 1 base from V and 2 bases from J, with 18 bases between. Germline CDR1 reads SGHRS; CDR2 reads YFSETQ. CDR3: CASSLFGDSGAQETQYF. The CDR3 nucleotides are TGCGCCAGCAGCTTGTTTGGGGATTCGGGTGCACAAGAGACCCAGTACTTC.

This clonotype has just a few counts. This chain joins TRBV5-6 and TRBJ2-7; 12 positions agree with TRBD1. V lost 6 bases and J lost 4; bases outside the gene matches: 11. Germline V lookup: CDR1 SGHDT, CDR2 YYEEEE. This CDR3 has 16 residues. CDR3 protein: CASTEMGQGALYEQYV. DNA of the CDR3: TGTGCCAGCACCGAGATGGGACAGGGGGCTTTGTACGAGCAGTACGTC.